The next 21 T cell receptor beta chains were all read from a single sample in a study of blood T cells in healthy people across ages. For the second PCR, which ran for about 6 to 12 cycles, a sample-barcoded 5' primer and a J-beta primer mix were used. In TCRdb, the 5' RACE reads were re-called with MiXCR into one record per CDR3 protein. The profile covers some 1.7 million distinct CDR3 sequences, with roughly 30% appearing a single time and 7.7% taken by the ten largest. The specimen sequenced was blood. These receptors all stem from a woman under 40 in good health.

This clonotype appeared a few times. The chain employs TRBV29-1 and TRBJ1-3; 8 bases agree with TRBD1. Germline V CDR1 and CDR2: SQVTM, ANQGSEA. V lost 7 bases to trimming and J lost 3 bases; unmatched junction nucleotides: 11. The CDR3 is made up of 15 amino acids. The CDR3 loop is CSARSPGGNGNTIYF. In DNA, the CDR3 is TGCAGCGCGAGGTCCCCAGGGGGCAATGGAAACACCATATATTTT.

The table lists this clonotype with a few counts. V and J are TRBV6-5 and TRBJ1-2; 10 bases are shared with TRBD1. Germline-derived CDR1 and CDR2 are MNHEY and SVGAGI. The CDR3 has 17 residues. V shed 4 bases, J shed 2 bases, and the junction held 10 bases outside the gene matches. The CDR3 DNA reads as TGTGCCAGCAGTTTACTCTCGACAGGGGGCGGGAACTATGGCTACACCTTC. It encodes CASSLLSTGGGNYGYTF.

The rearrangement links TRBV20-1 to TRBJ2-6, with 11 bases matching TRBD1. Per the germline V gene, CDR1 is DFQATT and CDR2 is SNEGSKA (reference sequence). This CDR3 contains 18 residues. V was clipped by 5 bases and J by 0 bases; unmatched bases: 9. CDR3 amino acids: CSAVARDRGFSGANVLTF. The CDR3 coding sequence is TGCAGTGCTGTGGCCCGGGACAGGGGGTTCTCTGGGGCCAACGTCCTGACTTTC.

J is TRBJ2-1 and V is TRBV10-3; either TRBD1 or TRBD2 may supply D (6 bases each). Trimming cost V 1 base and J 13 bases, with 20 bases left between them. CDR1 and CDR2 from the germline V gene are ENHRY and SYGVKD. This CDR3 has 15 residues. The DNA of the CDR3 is TGTGCCATCAGTGAGTTGGAACAGGGCGGGGAGACCCAGTTCTTC. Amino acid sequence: CAISELEQGGETQFF.

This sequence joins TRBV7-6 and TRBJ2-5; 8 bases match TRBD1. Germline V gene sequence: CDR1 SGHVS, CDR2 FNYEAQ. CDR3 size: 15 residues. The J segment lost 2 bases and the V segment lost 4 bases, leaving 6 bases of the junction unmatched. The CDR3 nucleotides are TGTGCCAGCAGCTGGGACAGGTCTGCTCAAGAGACCCAGTACTTC. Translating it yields CASSWDRSAQETQYF.

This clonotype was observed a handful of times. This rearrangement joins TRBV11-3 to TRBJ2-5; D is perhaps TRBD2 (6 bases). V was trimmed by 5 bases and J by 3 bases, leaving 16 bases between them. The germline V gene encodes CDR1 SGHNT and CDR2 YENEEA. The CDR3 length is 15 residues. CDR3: CASSLQASAEETQYF. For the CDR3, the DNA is TGTGCCAGCAGCCTGCAGGCTAGCGCAGAAGAGACCCAGTACTTC.

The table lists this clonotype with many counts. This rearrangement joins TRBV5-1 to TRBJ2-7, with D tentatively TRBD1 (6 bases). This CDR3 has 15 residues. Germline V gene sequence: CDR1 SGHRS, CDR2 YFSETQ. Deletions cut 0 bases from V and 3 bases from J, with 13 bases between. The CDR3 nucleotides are TGCGCCAGCAGCTTGGACGGGACACGGATCTACGAGCAGTACTTC. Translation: CASSLDGTRIYEQYF.

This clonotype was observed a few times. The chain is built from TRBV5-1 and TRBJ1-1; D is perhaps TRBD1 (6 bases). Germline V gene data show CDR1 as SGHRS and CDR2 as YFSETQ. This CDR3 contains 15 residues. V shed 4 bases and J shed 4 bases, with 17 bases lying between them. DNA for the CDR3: TGCGCCAGCAGCGGGTCACTGCGAGGGGGCACTGAAGCTTTCTTT. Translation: CASSGSLRGGTEAFF.

As DNA, the CDR3 is TGTGCCAGCAGTTTGTCCCCCGGGACAGGGAATGAAAAACTGTTTTTT. The encoded protein is CASSLSPGTGNEKLFF. This chain joins TRBV28 and TRBJ1-4, with TRBD1 matching 9 bases. The V gene's germline CDR1 is MDHEN and CDR2 SYDVKM. The V and J ends lost 3 bases and 5 bases, in that order; junction bases with no gene match: 7. The CDR3 length is 16 residues. Using reference TRBV28 and TRBJ1-4 for the parts outside the CDR3, the full variable domain is DVKVTQSSRYLVKRTGEKVFLECVQDMDHENMFWYRQDPGLGLRLIYFSYDVKMKEKGDIPEGYSVSREKKERFSLILESASTNQTSMYLCASSLSPGTGNEKLFFGSGTQLSVL.

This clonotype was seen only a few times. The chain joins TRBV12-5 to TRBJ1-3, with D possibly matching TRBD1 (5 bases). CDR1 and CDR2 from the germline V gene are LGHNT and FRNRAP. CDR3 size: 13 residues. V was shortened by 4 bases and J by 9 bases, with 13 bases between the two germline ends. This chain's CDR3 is CASGSTSGTTIYF. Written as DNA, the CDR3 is TGTGCTAGTGGTTCGACTTCCGGGACCACCATATATTTT.

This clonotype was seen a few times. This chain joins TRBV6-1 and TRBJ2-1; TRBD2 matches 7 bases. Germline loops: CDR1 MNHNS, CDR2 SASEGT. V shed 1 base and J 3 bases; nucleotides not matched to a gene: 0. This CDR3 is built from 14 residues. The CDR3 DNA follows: TGTGCCAGCAGTGAAGGCGGGGGCTACAATGAGCAGTTCTTC. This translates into CASSEGGGYNEQFF.

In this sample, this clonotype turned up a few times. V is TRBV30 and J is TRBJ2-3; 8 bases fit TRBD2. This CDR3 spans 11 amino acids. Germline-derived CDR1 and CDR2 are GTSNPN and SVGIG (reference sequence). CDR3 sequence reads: CSGREPDTQYF. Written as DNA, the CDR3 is TGTTCCGGGAGGGAGCCAGATACGCAGTATTTT.

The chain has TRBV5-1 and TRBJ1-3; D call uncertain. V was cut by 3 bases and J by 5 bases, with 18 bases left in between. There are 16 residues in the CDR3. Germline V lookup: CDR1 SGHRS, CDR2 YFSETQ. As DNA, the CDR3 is TGCGCCAGCAGCTGGGGTGAAGAAATCAGGAGAAACACCATATATTTT. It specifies CASSWGEEIRRNTIYF.

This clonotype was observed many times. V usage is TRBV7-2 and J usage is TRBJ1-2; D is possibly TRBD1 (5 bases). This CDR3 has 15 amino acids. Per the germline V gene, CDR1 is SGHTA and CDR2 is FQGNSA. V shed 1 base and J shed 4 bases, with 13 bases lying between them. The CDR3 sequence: CASSLEWDAFYGYTF. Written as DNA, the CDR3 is TGTGCCAGCAGCTTAGAATGGGACGCCTTCTATGGCTACACCTTC.

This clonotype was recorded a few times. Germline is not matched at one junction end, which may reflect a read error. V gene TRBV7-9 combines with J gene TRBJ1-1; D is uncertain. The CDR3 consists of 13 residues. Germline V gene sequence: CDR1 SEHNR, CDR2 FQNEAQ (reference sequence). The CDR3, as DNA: TGTGTCAGCAGCCAGAATGGCGTCTCTGAAGCTTTCTTT. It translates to CVSSQNGVSEAFF. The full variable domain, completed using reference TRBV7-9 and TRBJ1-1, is DTGVSQNPRHKITKRGQNVTFRCDPISEHNRLYWYRQTLGQGPEFLTYFQNEAQLEKSRLLSDRFSAERPKGSFSTLEIQRTEQGDSAMYLCVSSQNGVSEAFFGQGTRLTVV.

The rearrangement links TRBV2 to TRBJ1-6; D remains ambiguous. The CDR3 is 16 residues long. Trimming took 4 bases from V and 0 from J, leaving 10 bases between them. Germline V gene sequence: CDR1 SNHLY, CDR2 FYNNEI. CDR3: CASSAGRGSYNSPLHF. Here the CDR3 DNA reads TGTGCCAGCAGTGCGGGGAGAGGCTCCTATAATTCACCCCTCCACTTT.

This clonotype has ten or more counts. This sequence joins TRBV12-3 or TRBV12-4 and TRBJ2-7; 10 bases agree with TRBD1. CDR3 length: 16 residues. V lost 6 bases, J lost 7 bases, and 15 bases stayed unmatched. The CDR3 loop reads CASRTGTGEDLREQYF. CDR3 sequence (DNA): TGTGCCAGCAGGACCGGGACAGGGGAGGACCTACGGGAGCAGTACTTC.

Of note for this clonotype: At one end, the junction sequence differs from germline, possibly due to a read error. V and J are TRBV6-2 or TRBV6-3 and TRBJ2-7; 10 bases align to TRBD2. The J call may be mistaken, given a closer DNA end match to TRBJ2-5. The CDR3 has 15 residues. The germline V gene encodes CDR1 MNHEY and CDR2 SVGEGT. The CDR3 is CAGSRNSGRQETQYF. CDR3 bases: TGTGCCGGCAGTCGAAATAGCGGGAGGCAAGAGACCCAGTACTTC.

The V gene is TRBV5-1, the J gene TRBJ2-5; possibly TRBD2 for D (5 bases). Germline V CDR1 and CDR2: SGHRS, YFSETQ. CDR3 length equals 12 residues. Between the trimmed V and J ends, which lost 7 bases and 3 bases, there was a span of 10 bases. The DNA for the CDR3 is TGCGCCAGCGGACTGGTCAAAGAGACCCAGTACTTC. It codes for CASGLVKETQYF.

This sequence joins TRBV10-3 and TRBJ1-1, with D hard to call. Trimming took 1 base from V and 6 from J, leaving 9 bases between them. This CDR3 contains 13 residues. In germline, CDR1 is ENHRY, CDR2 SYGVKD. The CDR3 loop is CAISEFERAEAFF. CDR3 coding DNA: TGTGCCATCAGTGAGTTCGAACGGGCTGAAGCTTTCTTT.

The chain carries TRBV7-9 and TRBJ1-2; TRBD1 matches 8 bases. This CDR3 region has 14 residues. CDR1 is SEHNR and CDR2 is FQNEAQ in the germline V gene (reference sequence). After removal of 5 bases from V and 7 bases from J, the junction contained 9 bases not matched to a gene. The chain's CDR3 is CASSLGQALGGYTF. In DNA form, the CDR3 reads TGTGCCAGCAGCCTGGGACAGGCGCTAGGTGGCTACACCTTC. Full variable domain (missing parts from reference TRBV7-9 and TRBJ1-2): DTGVSQNPRHKITKRGQNVTFRCDPISEHNRLYWYRQTLGQGPEFLTYFQNEAQLEKSRLLSDRFSAERPKGSFSTLEIQRTEQGDSAMYLCASSLGQALGGYTFGSGTRLTVV.